Described below is a single T cell receptor beta chain sequence and its context. What it binds is unknown. The sample originates from a study of CD8 T cells in ankylosing spondylitis. Study outcomes and limitations: What seemed typical of ankylosing spondylitis blood was a TCR beta motif built from under 10 highly homologous variants. Reported data indicate significant enrichment of disease-linked clones within matched ankylosing spondylitis synovial fluid. In peripheral blood, disease-linked CD8+ clones occurred at relatively low frequencies.

The V gene end was trimmed by 4 bases and the J gene end by 1 base; junction bases not matched to a gene: 8. Per the germline V gene, CDR1 is WSHSY and CDR2 is SAAADI. The CDR3 is 16 residues long. Making the TCR beta libraries involved quantitative 5'-RACE with molecular barcodes. Using its own MiXCR run on the 5' RACE reads, TCRdb lists one record per CDR3 protein. The repertoire holds fewer than 400,000 distinct CDR3 sequences, with about 15% as singletons. The sequencing sample was made of blood, either unsorted or a sorted T cell fraction (not recorded which). The chain has TRBV10-2 and TRBJ1-1; 8 bases match TRBD1. The TCR comes from a male donor with ankylosing spondylitis or in good health (not recorded which). The CDR3 reads CASSGDRPKRNTEAFF. DNA for the CDR3: TGCGCCAGCAGTGGGGACAGGCCAAAACGGAACACTGAAGCTTTCTTT.